The next 13 T cell receptor beta chains were all read from a single sample in a study of T-cell memory formation after mild COVID-19. TCRdb reprocessed the 5' RACE reads via MiXCR and lists one record per CDR3 protein. The sample has roughly 610,000 distinct CDR3 sequences, around 15% seen once. Sequences were obtained from PBMCs or a T cell subset sorted from them (not recorded which). These receptors all stem from an adult woman who had mild COVID-19 (a few samples of this study predate the infection). Cell type and time point are not known.

In this sample, this clonotype turned up a few times. At one boundary the junction diverges from the germline segment, which might be a read error. The V and J genes are TRBV20-1 and TRBJ2-1; 8 bases are shared with TRBD2. CDR1 DFQATT and CDR2 SNEGSKA come from the germline V gene (reference sequence). This CDR3 has 21 residues. Here the CDR3 reads CSARDYLGAGRREGSWDEQFF. The DNA of the CDR3 is TGCAGTGCAAGAGACTACCTGGGTGCAGGGCGCCGGGAGGGCAGTTGGGATGAGCAGTTCTTC.

The V gene is TRBV19, the J gene TRBJ1-5; maybe TRBD1 (5 bases). V gave up 3 bases and J gave up 4 bases, with 10 bases separating them. The CDR3 has 14 amino acids. CDR1 and CDR2 from the germline V gene are LNHDA and SQIVND (reference sequence). DNA for the CDR3: TGTGCCAGTAGTATCCTTTCAGGGAATCAGCCCCAGCATTTT. As protein: CASSILSGNQPQHF. Full variable domain (missing parts from reference TRBV19 and TRBJ1-5): DGGITQSPKYLFRKEGQNVTLSCEQNLNHDAMYWYRQDPGQGLRLIYYSQIVNDFQKGDIAEGYSVSREKKESFPLTVTSAQKNPTAFYLCASSILSGNQPQHFGDGTRLSIL.

The chain carries TRBV6-6 and TRBJ2-1; the match to TRBD2 covers 12 bases. The germline CDR1 and CDR2 sequences are MNHNY and SVGAGI (reference sequence). The CDR3 covers 14 residues. V was clipped by 6 bases and J by 6 bases; unmatched bases: 3. Here the CDR3 DNA reads TGTGCCAGCAGACCTAGCGGGAGGGCCAATGAGCAGTTCTTC. Protein sequence: CASRPSGRANEQFF.

The V call is TRBV6-6, the J call TRBJ2-5, with a tentative D call TRBD1 (6 bases). The CDR3 spans 13 residues. Trimming removed 2 bases from V and 5 bases from J, with 9 bases in between. CDR1 is MNHNY and CDR2 is SVGAGI in the germline V gene (reference sequence). The CDR3 here is CASSYEGVETQYF. Written as DNA, the CDR3 is TGTGCCAGCAGTTACGAGGGGGTTGAGACCCAGTACTTC.

The chain uses TRBV5-5 and TRBJ2-7; TRBD1 matches 7 bases. CDR3 length: 16 residues. V lost 0 bases and J lost 1; bases outside the gene matches: 7. The germline gives CDR1 SGHKS, CDR2 YYEKEE (reference sequence). DNA of the CDR3: TGTGCCAGCAGCTTGGTCGAGGGGGCGAGGTCCTACGAGCAGTACTTC. Translating it yields CASSLVEGARSYEQYF.

This clonotype has ten or more counts. V usage is TRBV4-2 and J usage is TRBJ1-1; possible D gene TRBD1, 6 bases. Germline V gene sequence: CDR1 LGHNA, CDR2 YNFKEQ. The CDR3 loop spans 14 amino acids. V was pared by 1 base and J by 2 bases, with 8 bases between. This chain's CDR3 is CASSQAGTNTEAFF. In DNA, the CDR3 is TGTGCCAGCAGCCAAGCCGGGACAAACACTGAAGCTTTCTTT.

V and J are TRBV4-1 and TRBJ2-3, with 9 positions matching TRBD1. The trim removed 1 base at V and 3 bases at J, leaving 5 bases unmatched. The CDR3 runs 16 residues. CDR1 is MGHRA and CDR2 is YSYEKL in the germline V gene. This CDR3 is CASSQGGTGWTDTQYF. CDR3 in DNA: TGCGCCAGCAGCCAAGGAGGGACAGGGTGGACAGATACGCAGTATTTT.

The chain carries TRBV7-2 and TRBJ2-1, with TRBD2 matching 8 bases. With V trimmed by 2 bases and J by 5 bases, 8 bases remained unmatched. Germline V gives CDR1 SGHTA, CDR2 FQGNSA. The CDR3 spans 16 residues. The CDR3 sequence: CASSLSQGLGDNEQFF. For the CDR3, the DNA is TGTGCCAGCAGCTTAAGTCAGGGACTAGGGGACAATGAGCAGTTCTTC.

This chain connects TRBV6-2 or TRBV6-3 to TRBJ2-7; D not certain. The CDR3 has 15 residues. The germline V and J ends were trimmed by 2 bases and 0 bases, with 11 bases remaining between them. Germline V gene data show CDR1 as MNHEY and CDR2 as SVGEGT. The CDR3 DNA reads TGTGCCAGCAGTTACACGTCGGCAGCCTCCTACGAGCAGTACTTC. As protein: CASSYTSAASYEQYF.

This clonotype came up a few times. The chain joins TRBV12-3 or TRBV12-4 to TRBJ2-3; tentative D call: TRBD1 (6 bases). With 5 bases removed from V and 4 bases from J, the gap between germline ends came to 19 bases. This CDR3 comprises 16 residues. The CDR3 bases are TGTGCCAGCAGTCCTGCCACACAGGGATTAGCAGATACGCAGTATTTT. It yields the protein CASSPATQGLADTQYF.

The chain employs TRBV7-9 and TRBJ1-4, with a possible D match to TRBD1 (5 bases). The CDR3 has 15 amino acids. The germline V gene has CDR1 SEHNR and CDR2 FQNEAQ (reference sequence). With 4 bases removed from V and 8 bases from J, the gap between germline ends came to 17 bases. The CDR3 is CASSSAGTITEKLFF. The DNA of the CDR3 is TGTGCCAGCAGCTCAGCAGGGACGATCACCGAAAAACTGTTTTTT.

This clonotype has a count of ten or more. The chain carries TRBV7-9 and TRBJ2-7, with D hard to call. From germline, CDR1 is SEHNR and CDR2 FQNEAQ (reference sequence). V dropped 5 bases and J dropped 0 bases, with 5 bases sitting between them. The CDR3 runs 12 residues. Here the CDR3 reads CASSLHSYEQYF. The CDR3 coding sequence is TGTGCCAGCAGCCTACACTCCTACGAGCAGTACTTC.

The V gene is TRBV7-2, the J gene TRBJ2-7; TRBD2 aligns across 11 bases. CDR1 SGHTA and CDR2 FQGNSA come from the germline V gene. With 1 base clipped from V and 7 bases from J, the junction kept 15 bases outside the gene matches. The CDR3 spans 18 residues. Here the CDR3 reads CASSLEWLAGGLGGEQYF. CDR3 bases: TGTGCCAGCAGCTTAGAATGGCTAGCGGGAGGTCTTGGAGGGGAGCAGTACTTC.